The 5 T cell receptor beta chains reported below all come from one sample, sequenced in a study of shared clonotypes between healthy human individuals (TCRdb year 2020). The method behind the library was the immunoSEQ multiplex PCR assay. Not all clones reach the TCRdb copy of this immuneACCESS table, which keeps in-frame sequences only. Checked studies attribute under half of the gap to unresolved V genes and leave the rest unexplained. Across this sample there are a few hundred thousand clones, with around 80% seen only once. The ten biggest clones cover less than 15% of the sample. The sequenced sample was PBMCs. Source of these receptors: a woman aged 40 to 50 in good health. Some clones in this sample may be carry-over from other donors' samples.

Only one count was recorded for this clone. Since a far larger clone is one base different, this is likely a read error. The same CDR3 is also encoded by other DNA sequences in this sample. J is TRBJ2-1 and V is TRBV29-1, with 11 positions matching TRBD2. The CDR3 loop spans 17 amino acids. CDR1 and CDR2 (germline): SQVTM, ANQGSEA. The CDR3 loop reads CSVEGFAGTSGYNEQFF. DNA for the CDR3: TGTAGCGTTGAAGGGTTCGCAGGGACTAGCGGCTACAATGAGCAGTTCTTC.

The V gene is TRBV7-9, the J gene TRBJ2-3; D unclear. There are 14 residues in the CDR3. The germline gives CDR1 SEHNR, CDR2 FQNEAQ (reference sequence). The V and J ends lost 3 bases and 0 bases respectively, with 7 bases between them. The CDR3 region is CASSFGGSTDTQYF. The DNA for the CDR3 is TGTGCCAGCAGCTTTGGCGGAAGCACAGATACGCAGTATTTT.

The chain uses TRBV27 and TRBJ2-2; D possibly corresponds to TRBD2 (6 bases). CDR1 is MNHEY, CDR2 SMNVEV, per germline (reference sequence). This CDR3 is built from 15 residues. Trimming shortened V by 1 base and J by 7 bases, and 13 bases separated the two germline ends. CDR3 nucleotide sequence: TGTGCCAGCAGTTTATACGGCGGGGTGCTCGGGGAGCTGTTTTTT. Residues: CASSLYGGVLGELFF.

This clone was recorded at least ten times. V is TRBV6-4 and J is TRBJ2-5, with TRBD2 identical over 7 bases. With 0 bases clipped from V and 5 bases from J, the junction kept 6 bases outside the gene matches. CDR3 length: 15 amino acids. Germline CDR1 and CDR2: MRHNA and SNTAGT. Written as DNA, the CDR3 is TGTGCCAGCAGTGACTCCTGGGGAGGGGTGGAGACCCAGTACTTC. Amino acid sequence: CASSDSWGGVETQYF.

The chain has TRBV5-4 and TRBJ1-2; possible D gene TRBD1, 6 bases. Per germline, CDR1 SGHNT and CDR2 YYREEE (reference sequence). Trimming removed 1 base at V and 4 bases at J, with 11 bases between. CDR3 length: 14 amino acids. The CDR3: CASSLKGVLYGYTF. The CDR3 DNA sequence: TGTGCCAGCAGCTTGAAGGGGGTTCTCTATGGCTACACCTTC.